Each of the 8 T cell receptor beta chains below was sequenced from the same sample in a study of early T cells in non-severe SARS-CoV-2 infection. TCRdb analysed the 5' RACE reads with MiXCR anew, one entry per CDR3 protein. The sample consists of about 55,000 distinct CDR3 sequences, under 15% of them appearing once. The sequences come from whole blood, collected at baseline. The origin of the receptors is an adult who was a healthcare worker with PCR-confirmed SARS-CoV-2 infection or an uninfected control (not recorded which).

The rearrangement uses TRBV4-1 and TRBJ1-5; a possible D gene is TRBD1 (5 bases). Trimming took 1 base from V and 5 from J, leaving 12 bases between them. Per the germline V gene, CDR1 is MGHRA and CDR2 is YSYEKL. CDR3 length: 15 amino acids. This CDR3 is CASSQASQGDQPQHF. The CDR3 coding sequence is TGCGCCAGCAGCCAAGCAAGTCAGGGAGATCAGCCCCAGCATTTT.

This sequence joins TRBV5-1 and TRBJ2-3, with D maybe TRBD2 (6 bases). The CDR3 is 16 amino acids. CDR1 is SGHRS and CDR2 is YFSETQ in the germline V gene. Trimming removed 1 base from V and 2 bases from J, with 14 bases in between. CDR3 DNA sequence: TGCGCCAGCAGCTTGAGGGCGGGGACCGCCACAGATACGCAGTATTTT. It yields the protein CASSLRAGTATDTQYF.

The V and J genes are TRBV18 and TRBJ2-3, with D uncertain. V was pared by 1 base and J by 5 bases, with 4 bases between. The germline V gene encodes CDR1 KGHSH and CDR2 LQKENI. This CDR3 is 12 amino acids long. This CDR3 is CASSPRGDTQYF. The CDR3 nucleotides read TGTGCCAGCTCACCACGGGGAGATACGCAGTATTTT.

The chain couples TRBV11-1 to TRBJ2-7, with D unresolved. Germline CDR1 SGHAT, CDR2 FQDESV (reference sequence). Trimming stripped 4 bases from V and 0 bases from J, with 4 bases between. This CDR3 region has 12 residues. CDR3: CASSWSSYEQYF. CDR3 sequence (DNA): TGTGCCAGCAGCTGGAGCTCCTACGAGCAGTACTTC.

This clonotype was counted at least ten times. This sequence joins TRBV7-3 and TRBJ2-1; 7 bases are a match to TRBD2. This CDR3 is 17 amino acids long. The junction had 10 bases not matched to a gene; V was cut back by 3 bases and J by 2 bases. The germline gives CDR1 SGHTA, CDR2 FQGTGA. CDR3 sequence (DNA): TGTGCCAGCAGCTTCCCCAGGCCTAGCGGCACCTACAATGAGCAGTTCTTC. Amino acid sequence: CASSFPRPSGTYNEQFF.

This clonotype turned up a few times. This chain links TRBV19 with TRBJ2-3; D might be TRBD2 (5 bases). Trimming took 0 bases from V and 3 from J, leaving 10 bases between them. There are 15 residues in the CDR3. Germline V CDR1 and CDR2: LNHDA, SQIVND (reference sequence). For the CDR3, the DNA is TGTGCCAGTAGTATAGATCAGCGGAGGACAGATACGCAGTATTTT. Residues: CASSIDQRRTDTQYF.

The chain employs TRBV13 and TRBJ1-1; D remains unclear. V shed 0 bases and J shed 7 bases, with 9 bases lying between them. Germline loops: CDR1 PRHDT, CDR2 FYEKMQ (reference sequence). The CDR3 totals 13 residues. CDR3 residues: CASSLGQRSEAFF. CDR3 nucleotide sequence: TGTGCCAGCAGCTTAGGCCAGCGCAGTGAAGCTTTCTTT.

This clonotype was found a few times. The chain is built from TRBV29-1 and TRBJ2-7, with D hard to call. The CDR3 is made up of 13 amino acids. V shed 2 bases and J shed 7 bases, with 15 bases lying between them. In germline, CDR1 is SQVTM, CDR2 ANQGSEA. CDR3 sequence: CSVEIWSGWEQYF. CDR3 nucleotide sequence: TGCAGCGTTGAAATTTGGTCCGGATGGGAGCAGTACTTC.